Included here is one T cell receptor beta chain sequence, with context. The antigen is undetermined. The sample is drawn from a study of chemoradiotherapy in HPV16-positive cancers. The CDR3 is 12 residues long. Germline V gene data show CDR1 as SGHVS and CDR2 as FQNEAQ. Trimming took off 8 bases at V and 3 bases at J, with 7 bases between the two ends. General study points: Functional assays defining HPV-specific T cells used only a couple of HPV16-positive patients.

Data came from immunoSEQ multiplex PCR; TCRdb stores just in-frame clones and leaves some out. The top ten hold roughly two fifths of the sample, which has roughly 5,200 clones, roughly four fifths seen once. Sample acquisition took place from a patient who underwent chemoradiotherapy. The chain has TRBV7-8 and TRBJ2-2, with no clear D. This TCR was sampled from a human donor with HPV-associated anogenital cancer. In DNA, the CDR3 is TGTGCCAGCGGTTGGTACACCGGGGAGCTGTTTTTT. It codes for CASGWYTGELFF.